The 29 T cell receptor beta chains reported below all come from one sample, sequenced in a study of blood T cells in healthy people across ages. The authors ran a second PCR of 7 to 11 cycles using a sample-barcoded 5' primer and a J-beta primer mix. TCRdb ran MiXCR on the 5' RACE reads and lists one entry per CDR3 protein. The data contain about 930,000 distinct CDR3 sequences, about 28% of them singletons. These data were likewise used in another study, on T cells of mothers and their children.

Material: blood. These receptors originate from a woman in her thirties or forties in good health.

This clonotype was seen only a few times. CDR3 loop: CSARVEGGNSNQPQHF. CDR3 sequence (DNA): TGCAGTGCTAGAGTGGAGGGAGGGAATAGCAATCAGCCCCAGCATTTT. This chain uses TRBV20-1 with TRBJ1-5; D unclear. This CDR3 spans 16 amino acids. In germline, CDR1 is DFQATT, CDR2 SNEGSKA (reference sequence). Trimming removed 1 base at V and 0 bases at J, with 13 bases between.

This clonotype appeared many times. This chain links TRBV12-3 or TRBV12-4 with TRBJ1-2; D possibly corresponds to TRBD1 (6 bases). This CDR3 has 15 residues. The V and J ends lost 6 bases and 8 bases respectively, with 22 bases between them. CDR3 sequence: CASSNLQGSPFGYTF. CDR3 in DNA: TGTGCCAGCAGCAACTTACAGGGAAGTCCCTTCGGCTACACCTTC.

As to this clonotype: One junction end disagrees with the germline gene, perhaps due to a read error. This chain uses TRBV28 with TRBJ1-5, with no clear D. Germline CDR1 MDHEN, CDR2 SYDVKM. This CDR3 contains 15 residues. The chain's CDR3 is CVSSPVVVSNQPQHF. The CDR3 bases are TGTGTCAGCAGTCCTGTCGTTGTTAGCAATCAGCCCCAGCATTTT.

In its sample, this clonotype was seen a few times. V is TRBV20-1 and J is TRBJ1-6, with D hard to call. The CDR3 has 15 residues. Germline V CDR1 and CDR2: DFQATT, SNEGSKA (reference sequence). Trimming took 0 bases from V and 8 from J, leaving 14 bases between them. CDR3 sequence reads: CSARDFGRRDSPLHF. The CDR3 bases are TGCAGTGCTAGAGATTTCGGCAGGCGAGATTCACCCCTCCACTTT.

This clonotype was counted between two and nine times. The rearrangement uses TRBV28 and TRBJ2-1; 8 bases are shared with TRBD2. The germline CDR1 and CDR2 sequences are MDHEN and SYDVKM. The CDR3 length is 15 residues. With V trimmed by 6 bases and J by 5 bases, 9 bases remained unmatched. The CDR3 loop reads CASRTPGTRHNEQFF. The CDR3 DNA follows: TGTGCCAGCAGGACCCCGGGGACTAGACACAATGAGCAGTTCTTC.

CDR3 residues: CASRNYPGTDYNQPQHF. The CDR3 coding sequence is TGTGCCAGCAGAAATTACCCAGGGACAGATTACAATCAGCCCCAGCATTTT. The chain employs TRBV28 and TRBJ1-5; 7 bases agree with TRBD1. Trimming removed 6 bases from V and 3 bases from J; junction bases left unmatched: 14. Germline-derived CDR1 and CDR2 are MDHEN and SYDVKM. The CDR3 sequence is 17 residues long. Together with reference TRBV28 and TRBJ1-5, the CDR3 gives the full variable domain: DVKVTQSSRYLVKRTGEKVFLECVQDMDHENMFWYRQDPGLGLRLIYFSYDVKMKEKGDIPEGYSVSREKKERFSLILESASTNQTSMYLCASRNYPGTDYNQPQHFGDGTRLSIL.

The chain has TRBV6-2 or TRBV6-3 and TRBJ1-2, with D unresolved. V dropped 2 bases and J dropped 3 bases, with 4 bases sitting between them. The germline V gene has CDR1 MNHEY and CDR2 SVGEGT. The CDR3 runs to 12 residues. CDR3 sequence: CASSYEYYGYTF. The DNA for the CDR3 is TGTGCCAGCAGTTACGAGTACTATGGCTACACCTTC.

This clonotype was counted a few times. This chain uses TRBV6-6 with TRBJ2-7; no firm D call. Germline loops: CDR1 MNHNY, CDR2 SVGAGI (reference sequence). This CDR3 is built from 14 residues. V dropped 6 bases and J dropped 5 bases, with 17 bases sitting between them. This chain's CDR3 is CASSPALVGHEQYF. The CDR3 nucleotides read TGTGCCAGCAGCCCCGCCCTGGTTGGTCACGAGCAGTACTTC.

Concerning this clonotype itself: The junction and the germline gene differ at one end; a read error may be behind it. The chain is built from TRBV5-1 and TRBJ2-5; the D gene is possibly TRBD2 (5 bases). Germline assignment: CDR1 SGHRS and CDR2 YFSETQ. The CDR3 totals 14 residues. The CDR3 reads CASSLGGNQETRYF. The CDR3 nucleotides read TGCGCCAGCAGCTTGGGAGGGAACCAAGAGACCCGGTACTTC.

This sequence joins TRBV3-1 and TRBJ1-2; no definite D call. Trimming took off 7 bases at V and 7 bases at J, with 19 bases between the two ends. The germline V gene encodes CDR1 LGHDT and CDR2 YNNKEL (reference sequence). This CDR3 has 14 amino acids. The CDR3 nucleotides are TGTGCCAGCACCGCCGGAGAGGGAGATAGTGGCTACACCTTC. This gives the protein CASTAGEGDSGYTF.

CDR3 DNA sequence: TGTGCCAGCAGCCGGGGGGGACAGGGGGTTGGTCCACCCCTCCACTTT. This sequence encodes CASSRGGQGVGPPLHF. The chain joins TRBV6-5 to TRBJ1-6; 11 bases map to TRBD1. This CDR3 has 16 residues. The germline gives CDR1 MNHEY, CDR2 SVGAGI. With 6 bases clipped from V and 11 bases from J, the junction kept 12 bases outside the gene matches.

This clonotype was seen many times. The rearrangement joins TRBV27 to TRBJ1-5, with D uncertain. In germline, CDR1 is MNHEY, CDR2 SMNVEV (reference sequence). This CDR3 region has 14 residues. V lost 2 bases and J lost 2, with 7 bases in between. CDR3 sequence: CASSLDRRNQPQHF. The CDR3 region has the DNA TGTGCCAGCAGTTTAGATCGTCGCAATCAGCCCCAGCATTTT.

A remark on this clonotype: The junction departs from the called germline gene at one end, perhaps through a read error. The V call is TRBV28, the J call TRBJ1-6; D gene uncertain. The germline gives CDR1 MDHEN, CDR2 SYDVKM. The CDR3 has 15 residues. DNA of the CDR3: TGTGCCAGCAGTTTACCCCCAGGAATCAATTCACCTCTCCACTTT. It is translated as CASSLPPGINSPLHF.

This clonotype was counted many times. The CDR3 nucleotides read TGTGCCACCAGTGGGGGCCAGCGGCCCTACGAGCAGTACTTC. Its protein product is CATSGGQRPYEQYF. The chain couples TRBV24-1 to TRBJ2-7; D may be TRBD1 or TRBD2 (5 bases each). V dropped 5 bases and J dropped 2 bases, with 12 bases sitting between them. The germline V gene has CDR1 KGHDR and CDR2 SFDVKD. The CDR3 sequence is 14 residues long.

This clonotype was seen ten or more times. J is TRBJ2-1 and V is TRBV4-1; a weak D match, TRBD1 (6 bases). In germline, CDR1 is MGHRA, CDR2 YSYEKL. V was cut by 1 base and J by 0 bases, with 10 bases left in between. This CDR3 has 16 amino acids. The CDR3 sequence: CASSQGDKGSYNEQFF. The CDR3 nucleotides read TGCGCCAGCAGCCAAGGGGACAAAGGCTCCTACAATGAGCAGTTCTTC.

This clonotype has more than one count but fewer than ten. The V and J genes are TRBV4-3 and TRBJ1-1, with 8 positions matching TRBD1. The J segment lost 8 bases and the V segment lost 4 bases, leaving 6 bases of the junction unmatched. The CDR3 totals 13 residues. Germline V lookup: CDR1 LGHNA, CDR2 YSLEER. The DNA of the CDR3 is TGCGCCAGCAGCCCACAGGGGGATAGGGAAGCTTTCTTT. This translates into CASSPQGDREAFF.

The chain carries TRBV9 and TRBJ2-1; 13 positions match TRBD2. CDR1 is SGDLS and CDR2 is YYNGEE in the germline V gene. V lost 5 bases, J lost 10 bases, and 12 bases stayed unmatched. There are 16 residues in the CDR3. CDR3 amino acids: CASSPTTSGGAYEQFF. CDR3 nucleotides: TGTGCCAGCAGTCCCACCACTAGCGGGGGGGCTTACGAGCAGTTCTTC.

The rearrangement links TRBV7-8 to TRBJ2-1; D remains unclear. Germline V gene sequence: CDR1 SGHVS, CDR2 FQNEAQ. V lost 1 base and J 7 bases, leaving 11 bases between the germline ends. The CDR3 spans 14 residues. The CDR3 DNA follows: TGTGCCAGCAGCTTAGATAGCCCGTCTAATGAGCAGTTCTTC. It encodes CASSLDSPSNEQFF.

This clonotype was observed a few times. The chain links TRBV2 to TRBJ2-1; TRBD2 agrees at 10 bases. This CDR3 spans 15 amino acids. J was trimmed by 8 bases and V by 3 bases; bases with no gene match: 7. Germline CDR1 and CDR2: SNHLY and FYNNEI. CDR3 in DNA: TGTGCCAGCAGTGAGGGACTAGCGTTTAGGGATGAGCAGTTCTTC. Translating gives CASSEGLAFRDEQFF.

Note on this clonotype: The germline gene is not matched at one end of the junction; a read error may be the cause. The chain joins TRBV29-1 to TRBJ2-5; the D is unclear. Germline assignment: CDR1 SQVTM and CDR2 ANQGSEA. There are 12 residues in the CDR3. CDR3 bases: TGCGGCGTCAGTCTGTTGCAGGAGACCCAGTACTTC. Translating it yields CGVSLLQETQYF.

This clonotype was seen more than once but under ten times. Sequence at one end of the junction differs from germline and may be a read error. The rearrangement joins TRBV7-3 to TRBJ2-2, with D perhaps TRBD1 or TRBD2 (6 bases each). Germline CDR1 is SGHTA and CDR2 is FQGTGA. This CDR3 is built from 18 residues. CDR3 region: CPSSLEISGADNTGELFF. The DNA of the CDR3 is TGTCCCAGCAGCTTAGAGATTTCGGGGGCCGATAACACCGGGGAGCTGTTTTTT. The entire variable domain, with the rest obtained from reference TRBV7-3 and TRBJ2-2, is as follows: GAGVSQTPSNKVTEKGKYVELRCDPISGHTALYWYRQSLGQGPEFLIYFQGTGAADDSGLPNDRFFAVRPEGSVSTLKIQRTERGDSAVYLCPSSLEISGADNTGELFFGEGSRLTVL.

This clonotype has a handful of counts. The chain recombines TRBV28 with TRBJ2-7; 8 nucleotides match TRBD1. With 5 bases clipped from V and 9 bases from J, the junction kept 6 bases outside the gene matches. Germline CDR1 is MDHEN and CDR2 is SYDVKM. CDR3 length: 12 residues. CDR3 sequence: CASSAGQARQYF. Written as DNA, the CDR3 is TGTGCCAGCAGTGCGGGACAGGCGAGGCAGTACTTC.

This clonotype was picked up many times. A much larger clone differs from this one at a single base, so this may be a read error. The chain recombines TRBV30 with TRBJ2-5; 12 bases line up with TRBD1. Germline CDR1 and CDR2: GTSNPN and SVGIG (reference sequence). This CDR3 spans 14 amino acids. Trimming at V came to 5 bases and at J to 11 bases, leaving 12 bases not matched to a gene. This chain's CDR3 is CAWLRDRGPNEQYF. For the CDR3, the DNA is TGTGCCTGGTTGCGGGACAGGGGGCCTAATGAGCAGTACTTC.

This clonotype has a handful of counts. Given a much more abundant clone one base away, this may be a read error. V usage is TRBV5-1 and J usage is TRBJ2-5; TRBD2 might be the D (5 bases). The CDR3 is made up of 15 amino acids. Germline V gene lookup returns CDR1 SGHRS and CDR2 YFSETQ. V was trimmed by 0 bases and J by 11 bases, leaving 20 bases between them. Written as DNA, the CDR3 is TGCGCCAGCAGCTTGGAAGGTTGGCCTCGGGATGAGCAGTACTTC. Its protein product is CASSLEGWPRDEQYF.

This clonotype was seen many times. The genes are TRBV29-1 and TRBJ1-5, with unresolved D. The V gene's germline CDR1 is SQVTM and CDR2 ANQGSEA. V was cut by 5 bases and J by 6 bases, with 11 bases left in between. The CDR3 has 12 amino acids. The CDR3 nucleotides are TGCAGCGTTTTTGACCCGGGTCAGCCCCAGCATTTT. Its protein product is CSVFDPGQPQHF.

This clonotype was found a few times. V usage is TRBV29-1 and J usage is TRBJ2-1, with D hard to call. Trimming pared 2 bases from V and 9 bases from J, leaving 8 bases between. The germline V gene has CDR1 SQVTM and CDR2 ANQGSEA. The CDR3 is 11 residues long. This chain's CDR3 is CSVELVVEQFF. CDR3 in DNA: TGCAGCGTTGAATTGGTGGTTGAGCAGTTCTTC.

This clonotype was counted between two and nine times. The V gene is TRBV28, the J gene TRBJ2-7; 7 bases are shared with TRBD2. CDR1 and CDR2 (germline): MDHEN, SYDVKM. This CDR3 comprises 13 residues. With V trimmed by 7 bases and J by 4 bases, 7 bases remained unmatched. The DNA for the CDR3 is TGTGCCAGCACTACTTCGGGGGGATACGAGCAGTACTTC. As protein: CASTTSGGYEQYF.

The chain uses TRBV10-3 and TRBJ1-1; D not certain. The CDR3 spans 14 residues. CDR1 is ENHRY, CDR2 SYGVKD, per germline. V gave up 2 bases and J gave up 3 bases, with 10 bases separating them. The CDR3 bases are TGTGCCATCAGTGAGCCGCCAGGCGACACTGAAGCTTTCTTT. This codes for CAISEPPGDTEAFF.

This chain connects TRBV4-3 to TRBJ2-3, with 7 bases lining up with TRBD2. Trimming removed 5 bases from V and 3 bases from J; junction bases left unmatched: 11. Germline V CDR1 and CDR2: LGHNA, YSLEER. There are 16 residues in the CDR3. CDR3 DNA: TGCGCCAGCAGCTCCATAGCGGGCCAGCAAACAGATACGCAGTATTTT. Protein product: CASSSIAGQQTDTQYF.